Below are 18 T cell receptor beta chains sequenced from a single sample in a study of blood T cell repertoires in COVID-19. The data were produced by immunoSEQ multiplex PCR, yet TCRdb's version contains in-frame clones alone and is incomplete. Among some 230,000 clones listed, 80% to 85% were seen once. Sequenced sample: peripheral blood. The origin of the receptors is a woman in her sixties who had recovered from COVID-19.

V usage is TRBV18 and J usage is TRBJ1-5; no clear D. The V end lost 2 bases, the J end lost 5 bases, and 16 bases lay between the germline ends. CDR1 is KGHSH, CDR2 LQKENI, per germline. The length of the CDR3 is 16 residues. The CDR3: CASSPMDLAGDQPQHF. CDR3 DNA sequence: TGTGCCAGCTCACCAATGGACCTCGCGGGCGATCAGCCCCAGCATTTT.

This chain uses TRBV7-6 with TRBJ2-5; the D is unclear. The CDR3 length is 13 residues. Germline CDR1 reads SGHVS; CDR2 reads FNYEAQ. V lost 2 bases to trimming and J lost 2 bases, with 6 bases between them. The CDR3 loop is CASSLPTQETQYF. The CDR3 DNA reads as TGTGCCAGCAGCTTACCTACGCAAGAGACCCAGTACTTC.

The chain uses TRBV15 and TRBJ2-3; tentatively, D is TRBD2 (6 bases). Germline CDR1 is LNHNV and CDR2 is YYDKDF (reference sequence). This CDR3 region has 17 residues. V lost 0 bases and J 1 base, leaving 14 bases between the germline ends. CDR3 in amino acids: CATSRDGGAVRTDTQYF. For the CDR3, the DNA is TGTGCCACCAGCAGAGATGGAGGGGCAGTTCGCACAGATACGCAGTATTTT. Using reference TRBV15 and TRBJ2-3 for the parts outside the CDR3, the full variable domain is DAMVIQNPRYQVTQFGKPVTLSCSQTLNHNVMYWYQQKSSQAPKLLFHYYDKDFNNEADTPDNFQSRRPNTSFCFLDIRSPGLGDTAMYLCATSRDGGAVRTDTQYFGPGTRLTVL.

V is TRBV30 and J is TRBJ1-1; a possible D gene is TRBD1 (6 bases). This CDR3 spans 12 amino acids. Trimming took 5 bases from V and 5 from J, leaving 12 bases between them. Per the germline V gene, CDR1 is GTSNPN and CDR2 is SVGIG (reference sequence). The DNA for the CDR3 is TGTGCCTGGGGGGGGAGGGGGACTGAAGCTTTCTTT. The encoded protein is CAWGGRGTEAFF.

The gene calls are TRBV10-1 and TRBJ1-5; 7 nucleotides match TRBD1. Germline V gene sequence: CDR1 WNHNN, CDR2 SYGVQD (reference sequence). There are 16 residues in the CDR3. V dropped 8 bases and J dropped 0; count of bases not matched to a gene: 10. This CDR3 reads CASCPGDRDSNQPQHF. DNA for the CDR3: TGCGCCAGCTGTCCCGGAGACAGGGATAGCAATCAGCCCCAGCATTTT.

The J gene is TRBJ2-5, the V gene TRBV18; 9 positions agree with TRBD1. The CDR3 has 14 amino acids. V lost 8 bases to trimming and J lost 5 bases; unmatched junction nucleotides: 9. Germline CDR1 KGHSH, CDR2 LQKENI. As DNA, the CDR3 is TGTGCCAGCGTCTCGGGACAGGGTAGCGAGACCCAGTACTTC. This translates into CASVSGQGSETQYF.

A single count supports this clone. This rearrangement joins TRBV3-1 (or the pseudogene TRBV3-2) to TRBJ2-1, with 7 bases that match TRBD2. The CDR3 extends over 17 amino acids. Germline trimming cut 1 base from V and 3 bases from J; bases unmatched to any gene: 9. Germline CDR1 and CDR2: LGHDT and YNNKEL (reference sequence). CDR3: CASSQASAAGFYNEQFF. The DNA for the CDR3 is TGTGCCAGCAGCCAAGCTTCAGCAGCGGGATTCTACAATGAGCAGTTCTTC.

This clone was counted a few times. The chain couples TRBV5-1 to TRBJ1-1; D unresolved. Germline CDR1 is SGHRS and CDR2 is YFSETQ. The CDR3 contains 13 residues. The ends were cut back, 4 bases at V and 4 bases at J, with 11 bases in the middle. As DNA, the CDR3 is TGCGCCAGCAGCCAGTCGGCGGGCACTGAAGCTTTCTTT. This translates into CASSQSAGTEAFF.

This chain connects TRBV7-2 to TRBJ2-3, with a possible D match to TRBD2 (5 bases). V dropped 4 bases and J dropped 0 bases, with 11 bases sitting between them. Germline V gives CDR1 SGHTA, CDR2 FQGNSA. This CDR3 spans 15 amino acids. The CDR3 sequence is CASSYSPGSTDTQYF. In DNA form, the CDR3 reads TGTGCCAGCAGCTACTCCCCGGGGAGCACAGATACGCAGTATTTT.

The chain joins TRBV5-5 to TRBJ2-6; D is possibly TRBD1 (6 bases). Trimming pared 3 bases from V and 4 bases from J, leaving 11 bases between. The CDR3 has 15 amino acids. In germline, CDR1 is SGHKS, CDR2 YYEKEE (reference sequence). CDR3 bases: TGTGCCAGCAGCTCCACAGGGAGCGGGGCCAACGTCCTGACTTTC. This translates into CASSSTGSGANVLTF. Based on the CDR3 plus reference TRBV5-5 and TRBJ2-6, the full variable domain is DAGVTQSPTHLIKTRGQQVTLRCSPISGHKSVSWYQQVLGQGPQFIFQYYEKEERGRGNFPDRFSARQFPNYSSELNVNALLLGDSALYLCASSSTGSGANVLTFGAGSRLTVL.

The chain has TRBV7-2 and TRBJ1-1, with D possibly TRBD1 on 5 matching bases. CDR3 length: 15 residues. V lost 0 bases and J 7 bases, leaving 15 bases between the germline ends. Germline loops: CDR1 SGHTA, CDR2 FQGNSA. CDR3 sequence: CASSLADSILGEAFF. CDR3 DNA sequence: TGTGCCAGCAGCTTAGCCGACAGCATATTGGGTGAAGCTTTCTTT. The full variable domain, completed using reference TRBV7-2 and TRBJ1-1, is GAGVSQSPSNKVTEKGKDVELRCDPISGHTALYWYRQSLGQGLEFLIYFQGNSAPDKSGLPSDRFSAERTGGSVSTLTIQRTQQEDSAVYLCASSLADSILGEAFFGQGTRLTVV.

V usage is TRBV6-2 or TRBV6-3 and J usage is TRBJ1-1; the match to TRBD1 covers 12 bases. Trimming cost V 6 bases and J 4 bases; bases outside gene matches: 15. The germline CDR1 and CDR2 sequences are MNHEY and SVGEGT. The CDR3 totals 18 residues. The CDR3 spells CASSLNTGTGGFGTEAFF. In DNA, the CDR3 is TGTGCCAGCAGCTTAAACACCGGGACAGGGGGCTTTGGCACTGAAGCTTTCTTT.

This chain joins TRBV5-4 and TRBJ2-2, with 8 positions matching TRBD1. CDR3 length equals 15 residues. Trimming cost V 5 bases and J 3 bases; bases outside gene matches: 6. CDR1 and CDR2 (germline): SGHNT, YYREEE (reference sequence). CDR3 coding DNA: TGTGCCAGCAGTGAGGACAGGGTAGACACCGGGGAGCTGTTTTTT. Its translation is CASSEDRVDTGELFF. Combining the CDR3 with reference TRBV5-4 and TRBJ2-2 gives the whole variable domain ETGVTQSPTHLIKTRGQQVTLRCSSQSGHNTVSWYQQALGQGPQFIFQYYREEENGRGNFPPRFSGLQFPNYSSELNVNALELDDSALYLCASSEDRVDTGELFFGEGSRLTVL.

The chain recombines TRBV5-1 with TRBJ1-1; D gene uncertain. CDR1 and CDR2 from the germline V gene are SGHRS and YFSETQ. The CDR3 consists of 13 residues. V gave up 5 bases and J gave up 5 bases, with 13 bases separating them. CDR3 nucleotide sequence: TGCGCCAGCAGTGTGAATACTAGGACTGAAGCTTTCTTT. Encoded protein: CASSVNTRTEAFF.

The chain's CDR3 is CASGTSAEAFF. In nucleotides, the CDR3 is TGTGCCAGCGGGACAAGCGCTGAAGCTTTCTTT. The J gene is TRBJ1-1, the V gene TRBV2; D possibly corresponds to TRBD1 (6 bases). CDR1 is SNHLY, CDR2 FYNNEI, per germline. CDR3 length: 11 amino acids. Between the trimmed V and J ends, which lost 8 bases and 6 bases, there was a span of 10 bases.

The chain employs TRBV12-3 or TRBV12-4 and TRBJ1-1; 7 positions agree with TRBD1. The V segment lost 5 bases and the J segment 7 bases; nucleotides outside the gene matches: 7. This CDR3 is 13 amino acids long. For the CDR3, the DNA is TGTGCCAGCAGTCCCCCAGGGGGTATTGAAGCTTTCTTT. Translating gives CASSPPGGIEAFF.

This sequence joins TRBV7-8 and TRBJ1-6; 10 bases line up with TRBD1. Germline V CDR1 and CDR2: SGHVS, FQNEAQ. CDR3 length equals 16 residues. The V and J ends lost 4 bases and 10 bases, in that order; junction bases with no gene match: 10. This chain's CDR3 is CASSSWDRGPGSPLHF. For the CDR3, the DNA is TGTGCCAGCAGCTCGTGGGACAGGGGCCCTGGATCACCCCTCCACTTT.

The CDR3 DNA reads TGTGCCAGCAGCTTACTAGGGGCGAAATTTTCTGGGGCCAACGTCCTGACTTTC. Translated: CASSLLGAKFSGANVLTF. The chain couples TRBV7-2 to TRBJ2-6; TRBD1 is a possible D gene (5 bases). This CDR3 has 18 residues. Trimming pared 2 bases from V and 1 base from J, leaving 15 bases between. CDR1 and CDR2 from the germline V gene are SGHTA and FQGNSA.